This T cell receptor (beta chain) was sequenced during a study of blood T cell repertoires in COVID-19 (dated by TCRdb to about 2020). Regarding the research as a whole: Samples covering the acute and convalescent phases of COVID-19 were provided by collaborators in the United States, Italy and Spain. The material from the prospective study consisted of cDNA or gDNA derived from T cells, B-cell-depleted T cells, or PBMCs. Deeply sampled blood TCRbeta repertoires from subjects exposed to, actively infected with, or recovered from COVID-19 were included in the dataset. A freely available public database, intended as a resource for researchers studying the immune response to SARS-CoV-2, is where the repertoires were released. The samples were drawn from two sources: the first 160 participants of the ongoing ImmuneRACE study, and fewer than 1,500 subjects contributed by 6 global collaborators. Sample metadata almost always included a de-identified subject ID, COVID-19 status, age in years and sex. Where available, HLA class I and class II types were taken from metadata supplied by the sample provider and were not determined by assay-based typing.

The immunoSEQ Assay, a bias-controlled multiplex PCR, was used to amplify TCRbeta CDR3 regions from genomic DNA. Concerning the study's data processing: The number of nucleated cells in each sample was estimated by amplification of reference gene primers within the assay. Sequence reads were collapsed and filtered to measure the absolute abundance of every unique TCRbeta CDR3 rearrangement. For each sample, productive Simpson clonality was calculated as the square root of Simpson's diversity index over productive rearrangements. TCRdb took this table from immuneACCESS and kept in-frame rearrangements with V and J called. Such tables lack part of the clones; where checked against another copy, unresolved V genes explain under half of the gap, and the rest is unexplained. Clone size and V and J calls were adopted from that table, with D and trimming inferred from the DNA. The sample includes some 200,000 clones, with about four fifths observed a single time. The ten largest clones capture about 2.6% of the sample.

Results and caveats for the whole study, not just this receptor: How much clinical and demographic metadata was included differed by source and by participant, and the metadata was provided uncurated.

The germline V gene encodes CDR1 LNHDA and CDR2 SQIVND (reference sequence). V trim: 5 bases; J trim: 8 bases; unmatched bases: 6. Counted from cysteine to phenylalanine, this CDR3 has 14 amino acids. Only the CDR3 part of the read is kept: 42 bases, read in frame from the first base. Remarks on this clone: Its binding antigen is unknown. No much larger clone exists at a distance of one base, and base qualities are not known.

The collaborating institutions used their own protocols to collect whole blood in K2EDTA tubes. For TCRbeta analysis, collaborator samples were shipped as frozen whole blood, as isolated PBMCs, or as DNA extracted from either sample type. This chain is built from TRBV19 and TRBJ1-6; the junction holds 7 bases that match TRBD1. This sequence was found in a human donor with acute or convalescent COVID-19. The donor label of this sample is uncertain. Input material: peripheral blood. CDR3 region: CASSPGQVDSPLHF. The base sequence is TGTGCCAGTAGTCCTGGACAGGTGGATTCACCCCTCCACTTT.